This T cell receptor beta chain was documented in a study of shared clonotypes between healthy human individuals. Overall study context: Every donor yielded three CD4 naive, three CD4 memory, two CD8 naive and one CD8 memory plate.

Participating donors were healthy, HIV-negative adults free of recent acute infections or vaccinations. TCRdb's table, derived via immunoSEQ multiplex PCR, lists solely in-frame clones and lacks some. This table has some 2.3 million clones, approximately 95% appearing once. CDR1 KGHSH and CDR2 LQKENI come from the germline V gene. Trimming took off 3 bases at V and 8 bases at J, with 19 bases between the two ends. This CDR3 comprises 16 residues. The V call is TRBV18, the J call TRBJ1-4; possibly TRBD1 for D (5 bases). Sample: naive CD4+ T cells from PBMCs. Noted subset: CD45RA+ positively selected. This TCR came from a man younger than 35 in good health. Some clones in this sample may be carry-over from other donors' samples. CDR3 sequence (DNA): TGTGCCAGCTCACCCGACAGTGGAGGTTTTAACGAAAAACTGTTTTTT. Residues: CASSPDSGGFNEKLFF.